Listed here is a single T cell receptor (beta chain). The data belong to a study of blood T cell repertoires in COVID-19. For the study at large: Donors in the United States, Italy and Spain gave samples during acute or convalescent COVID-19.

TCRdb keeps only in-frame clones here, not all; method: immunoSEQ multiplex PCR. The data hold 130,000 or so clones, with about four fifths observed a single time. The V gene lost 5 bases and the J gene lost 6 bases, with 14 bases spanning the gap. The CDR3 runs to 14 residues. Source material: peripheral blood. This chain connects TRBV5-3 to TRBJ1-4; D unresolved. TRBV5-3 is an open reading frame whose function is uncertain. This TCR derives from a woman older than 75 with acute or convalescent COVID-19. CDR3 sequence (DNA): TGTGCCAGAAGGTTACGGGGAGAGGATGAAAAACTGTTTTTT. Its translation is CARRLRGEDEKLFF.